This is a list of T cell receptor beta chains from one sample in a study of blood T cell repertoires in COVID-19. TCRdb keeps only in-frame clones here, not all; method: immunoSEQ multiplex PCR. The sample shows about 140,000 clones, roughly 80% of them seen only once. Specimen: peripheral blood. These receptors were obtained from a man aged 50 to 60 with active or convalescent COVID-19. CDR3s include the opening cysteine and the closing phenylalanine or tryptophan. The order of the fields is J gene, V gene, D gene, clone size, CDR3 DNA, CDR3 protein. A D gene is named only where the DNA matches it firmly. Only part of the rows carry a size: once, few, many, or a class if the clone is expanded.

TRBJ1-1 | TRBV11-2 | . | once | TGTGCCAGCAGCTTAAACCCTCTAGAGAACACTGAAGCTTTCTTT | CASSLNPLENTEAFF
TRBJ2-1 | TRBV18 | TRBD2 | . | TGTGCCAGCTCACCAGGACTAGATGAGCAGTTCTTC | CASSPGLDEQFF
TRBJ2-7 | TRBV27 | . | . | TGTGCCAGCAGTTTTCAGACAGCTTCCTACGAGCAGTACTTC | CASSFQTASYEQYF
TRBJ2-4 | TRBV5-1 | TRBD1 | . | TGCGCCAGCAGCCAGGACAGGGAAAACATTCAGTACTTC | CASSQDRENIQYF
TRBJ1-2 | TRBV6-5 | . | . | TGTGCCAGCAGTCCCCCCAGCGGAAGCTATGGCTACACCTTC | CASSPPSGSYGYTF
TRBJ1-4 | TRBV5-1 | TRBD1 | . | TGCGCCAGGAGGGGGCCTCATAATGAAAAACTGTTTTTT | CARRGPHNEKLFF
TRBJ2-3 | TRBV28 | TRBD2 | . | TGTGCCAGCAGCTTAGCGGGAGGGACAGATACGCAGTATTTT | CASSLAGGTDTQYF
TRBJ2-2 | TRBV19 | TRBD2 | few | TGTGCCAGTAGGCTAGCGGGAGGGCCCGGCACCGGGGAGCTGTTTTTT | CASRLAGGPGTGELFF
TRBJ1-2 | TRBV28 | . | few | TGTGCCAGCAGTACTAACCCAGGGACTTCCTATGGCTACACCTTC | CASSTNPGTSYGYTF
TRBJ2-5 | TRBV6-5 | TRBD2 | . | TGTGCCAGCAGTTTCGCGACTAGCGGGAGGATAGAGACCCAGTACTTC | CASSFATSGRIETQYF
TRBJ2-1 | TRBV7-8 | TRBD2 | . | TGTGCCAGCAGCTCTCAATTCGACGCAGTGGCTAGCGGGAGTATCGAGCAGTTCTTC | CASSSQFDAVASGSIEQFF
TRBJ1-3 | TRBV15 | . | . | TGTGCCACCAGCAGAGACAGGGGCGCGGGAAACACCATATATTTT | CATSRDRGAGNTIYF
TRBJ2-3 | TRBV5-4 | TRBD2 | once | TGTGCCAGCAGCTTTGCGGGAGCCACAGATACGCAGTATTTT | CASSFAGATDTQYF
TRBJ2-7 | TRBV27 | TRBD1 | . | TGTGCCAGCAGTTCGGCGACGACAGGGGGGGTCTACGAGCAGTACTTC | CASSSATTGGVYEQYF
TRBJ2-1 | TRBV29-1 | . | . | TGCAGCGTTGGGGTGACAGCTTATGAGCAGTTCTTC | CSVGVTAYEQFF
TRBJ1-2 | TRBV7-9 | . | few | TGTGCCAGCAGCTTGGGGGCCGCTAACTATGGCTACACCTTC | CASSLGAANYGYTF
TRBJ1-3 | TRBV9 | . | . | TGTGCCAGCAGCGTATTTGAGGGCTCTGGAAACACCATATATTTT | CASSVFEGSGNTIYF
TRBJ1-4 | TRBV5-1 | TRBD1 | . | TGCGCCAGCAGCCCACAGGGGGCTGCAACTAATGAAAAACTGTTTTTT | CASSPQGAATNEKLFF
TRBJ2-3 | TRBV9 | . | . | TGTGCCAGCAGCAAAGGCCCCCGAGGTGGTGGAGGGCCAGATACGCAGTATTTT | CASSKGPRGGGGPDTQYF
TRBJ2-5 | TRBV12-5 | . | . | TGTGCTAGTGGTCGGGACACCCAAGAGACCCAGTACTTC | CASGRDTQETQYF
TRBJ1-4 | TRBV19 | . | . | TGTGCCAGTAGTATCTTTCTCCGGGGGAAAGGAGAAAAACTGTTTTTT | CASSIFLRGKGEKLFF
TRBJ2-3 | TRBV27 | TRBD1 | . | TGTGCCAGCAGTTTGTCCACAGGGGGCGGCACAGATACGCAGTATTTT | CASSLSTGGGTDTQYF
TRBJ1-4 | TRBV2 | TRBD1 | . | TGTGCCAGCTCTGTCAGGGGGATTGAAAAACTGTTTTTT | CASSVRGIEKLFF
TRBJ2-7 | TRBV19 | . | many | TGTGCCAGTAGGGACAGCTACGAGCAGTACTTC | CASRDSYEQYF
TRBJ2-1 | TRBV27 | . | . | TGTGCCAGCAGCATTCTTTTTGTAGGGGGTACCTACAATGAGCAGTTCTTC | CASSILFVGGTYNEQFF
TRBJ1-2 | TRBV7-8 | TRBD1 | . | TGTGCCAGCAGTTTAGGGGGGCAGGGGGGTGGCTACACCTTC | CASSLGGQGGGYTF
TRBJ1-1 | TRBV18 | TRBD1 | . | TGTGCCAGCTCAATGGGACAGGGGGCTGAAGCTTTCTTT | CASSMGQGAEAFF
TRBJ1-4 | TRBV19 | . | . | TGTGCCAGTACCAGCAGGGGCGCAGATGAAAAACTGTTTTTT | CASTSRGADEKLFF
TRBJ1-1 | TRBV5-4 | . | . | TGTGCCAGCAAGGGGGAGGGTGAAGCTTTCTTT | CASKGEGEAFF
TRBJ2-7 | TRBV3-1/TRBV3-2 | . | . | TGTGCCAGCAGCCACGAGGGTACTCCGGGTCGGTACTTC | CASSHEGTPGRYF
TRBJ2-1 | TRBV4-1 | . | . | TGCGCCAGCACCCAGACTGAGACTAGACGGACAGGTAGAATCTACAATGAGCAGTTCTTC | CASTQTETRRTGRIYNEQFF
TRBJ2-7 | TRBV25-1 | . | . | TGTGCCAGCAGTCCCGACCTAGCGTATACCTACGAGCAGTACTTC | CASSPDLAYTYEQYF
TRBJ2-7 | TRBV25-1 | TRBD2 | . | TGTGCCAGCAGTGCCCGACTAGCGGGAGGTTGGGAGCAGTACTTC | CASSARLAGGWEQYF
TRBJ2-7 | TRBV21-1 | . | . | TGTGCCAGCAGCAAAGTGAATAATTCCTGGAGGCCCCCTGGGAACGAGCAGTACTTC | CASSKVNNSWRPPGNEQYF
TRBJ2-5 | TRBV27 | . | . | TGTGCCAGCAGTTCCCTCGGGGAGCGGCTCCAAGAGACCCAGTACTTC | CASSSLGERLQETQYF
TRBJ2-3 | TRBV9 | TRBD2 | . | TGTGCCAGCAGCGTATATCGGGAGGAGGGTACGCAGTATTTT | CASSVYREEGTQYF
TRBJ1-6 | TRBV9 | . | . | TGTGCCAGCAGCGTAGAGCCAGGTAGCTCCTATAATTCACCCCTCCACTTT | CASSVEPGSSYNSPLHF
TRBJ2-1 | TRBV14 | TRBD2 | few | TGTGCCAGCAGCCGACTCCCGGGAGGGAGCGTCCCCTACAATGAGCAGTTCTTC | CASSRLPGGSVPYNEQFF
TRBJ2-3 | TRBV6-5 | TRBD2 | . | TGTGCCAGCAGTTACTCTGGGGGGGGATTGGATACGCAGTATTTT | CASSYSGGGLDTQYF
TRBJ2-1 | TRBV2 | . | . | TGTGCCAGCAGTGCCAGGACAGGGAGGGTGGTCTTC | CASSARTGRVVF
TRBJ2-7 | TRBV6-5 | . | . | TGTGCCAGCAGTGACTCGGGGGTAGCGGTCTACGAGCAGTACTTC | CASSDSGVAVYEQYF
TRBJ2-1 | TRBV2 | . | . | TGTGCCAGCAGTGAGGGAGCGGCCTCCTACAATGAGCAGTTCTTC | CASSEGAASYNEQFF
TRBJ2-7 | TRBV6-1 | . | few | TGTGCCAGCAGTGAAGCTACCTACGAGCAGTACTTC | CASSEATYEQYF
TRBJ1-2 | TRBV18 | . | . | TGTGCCAGCTCGCCCGACCCGACAGCTAACTATGGCTACACCTTC | CASSPDPTANYGYTF
TRBJ2-1 | TRBV6-5 | TRBD1 | . | TGTGCCAGCAGCCCCGGGACAGGTGTGTACAATGAGCAGTTCTTC | CASSPGTGVYNEQFF
TRBJ1-2 | TRBV5-1 | . | . | TGCGCCAGCAGCTTGGAGGGCAGGGTGGATGGCTACACCTTC | CASSLEGRVDGYTF
TRBJ2-7 | TRBV19 | TRBD2 | . | TGTGCCAGTAGGGGTAGCGGGAGTTACGAGCAGTACTTC | CASRGSGSYEQYF
TRBJ1-6 | TRBV14 | . | . | TGTGCCAGCAGCCAAGCCAGGCGGGGGGGAGTTTCACCCCTCCACTTT | CASSQARRGGVSPLHF
TRBJ1-3 | TRBV2 | . | . | TGTGCCAGCAGTGAAGACAGGGATGGTGGAAACACCATATATTTT | CASSEDRDGGNTIYF
TRBJ1-4 | TRBV5-1 | . | . | TGCGCCAGCAGGCCTACAGGGATTGCTAATGAAAAACTGTTTTTT | CASRPTGIANEKLFF
TRBJ2-1 | TRBV27 | . | . | TGTGCCAGTTCATATAACTGGTACAATGAGCAGTTCTTC | CASSYNWYNEQFF
TRBJ2-7 | TRBV2 | . | . | TGTGCCAGCAGGGGCACGAGCTCCTACGAGCAGTACTTC | CASRGTSSYEQYF
TRBJ1-4 | TRBV3-1/TRBV3-2 | . | . | TGTGCCAGCAGTCCTGAAGCGGTAGAAAAACTGTTTTTT | CASSPEAVEKLFF
TRBJ1-1 | TRBV28 | TRBD1 | . | TGTGCCAGCAGTCCTTTGACAGGGGTCTTAAACACTGAAGCTTTCTTT | CASSPLTGVLNTEAFF
TRBJ1-1 | TRBV18 | . | . | TGTGCCAGCTCACCACAGGCTAGCACTGAAGCTTTCTTT | CASSPQASTEAFF